These 8 T cell receptor beta chains were sequenced from one sample in a study of T cells in tumors after PD-1 blockade. Profiled with immunoSEQ multiplex PCR; TCRdb holds only in-frame clones, not every one. The repertoire consists of approximately 60,000 clones, with 74% occurring once and the leading ten covering around 5%. The sample was PBMCs, taken after anti-PD-1 treatment. Receptors originate from a human donor with basal cell carcinoma.

The chain employs TRBV6-6 and TRBJ2-3; possible D gene TRBD1, 5 bases. The CDR3 contains 16 residues. V lost 5 bases to trimming and J lost 2 bases, with 17 bases between them. The V gene's germline CDR1 is MNHNY and CDR2 SVGAGI (reference sequence). This CDR3 reads CASSKQDVVYTDTQYF. Written as DNA, the CDR3 is TGTGCCAGCAGTAAACAGGACGTCGTATACACAGATACGCAGTATTTT.

The chain has TRBV28 and TRBJ2-3; 7 positions agree with TRBD1. Per germline, CDR1 MDHEN and CDR2 SYDVKM. The trim removed 6 bases at V and 2 bases at J, leaving 5 bases unmatched. The CDR3 is made up of 14 amino acids. CDR3 DNA: TGTGCCAGCAGAGCACAGGGGCACACAGATACGCAGTATTTT. This translates into CASRAQGHTDTQYF. Supplemented by reference TRBV28 and TRBJ2-3, the full variable domain reads DVKVTQSSRYLVKRTGEKVFLECVQDMDHENMFWYRQDPGLGLRLIYFSYDVKMKEKGDIPEGYSVSREKKERFSLILESASTNQTSMYLCASRAQGHTDTQYFGPGTRLTVL.

The genes are TRBV12-5 and TRBJ1-2, with D unclear. This CDR3 has 13 amino acids. The V and J ends lost 0 bases and 7 bases respectively, with 9 bases between them. Germline CDR1 reads LGHNT; CDR2 reads FRNRAP. Here the CDR3 DNA reads TGTGCTAGTGGTTTGGTACGTGGCAGTGGCTACACCTTC. Its translation is CASGLVRGSGYTF.

The V and J genes are TRBV7-2 and TRBJ2-5, with TRBD1 as a possible D gene (6 bases). There are 13 residues in the CDR3. Germline V gene data show CDR1 as SGHTA and CDR2 as FQGNSA. Deletions cut 4 bases from V and 4 bases from J, with 10 bases between. The CDR3 spells CASSWGPGETQYF. The DNA of the CDR3 is TGTGCCAGCAGCTGGGGGCCGGGAGAGACCCAGTACTTC.

The count of this clone is one. The chain links TRBV5-4 to TRBJ1-2; D is uncertain. V lost 0 bases and J lost 2, with 8 bases in between. CDR3 length: 14 amino acids. Germline CDR1 and CDR2: SGHNT and YYREEE (reference sequence). The CDR3 reads CASSLGQLNYGYTF. The DNA of the CDR3 is TGTGCCAGCAGCTTGGGGCAGTTAAACTATGGCTACACCTTC.

The chain has TRBV7-8 and TRBJ2-2; 11 bases line up with TRBD1. CDR3 length: 17 residues. CDR1 and CDR2 from the germline V gene are SGHVS and FQNEAQ. J lost 5 bases, V lost 1 base, and 6 bases had no gene match. In DNA, the CDR3 is TGTGCCAGCAGCTTAGTCCTGGGACAGGGGGTTACCGGGGAGCTGTTTTTT. The encoded protein is CASSLVLGQGVTGELFF. The whole variable domain, remainder taken from reference TRBV7-8 and TRBJ2-2, is GAGVSQSPRYKVAKRGQDVALRCDPISGHVSLFWYQQALGQGPEFLTYFQNEAQLDKSGLPSDRFFAERPEGSVSTLKIQRTQQEDSAVYLCASSLVLGQGVTGELFFGEGSRLTVL.

The chain carries TRBV5-1 and TRBJ2-7, with D maybe TRBD2 (6 bases). Germline-derived CDR1 and CDR2 are SGHRS and YFSETQ. Between the trimmed V and J ends, which lost 1 base and 6 bases, there was a span of 14 bases. This CDR3 comprises 14 residues. Written as DNA, the CDR3 is TGCGCCAGCAGCTTGACGGGCGGGGTTTCCGAGCAGTACTTC. This encodes CASSLTGGVSEQYF.

The gene calls are TRBV18 and TRBJ1-5; D unclear. The germline gives CDR1 KGHSH, CDR2 LQKENI. V lost 5 bases and J lost 0, with 5 bases in between. This CDR3 region has 13 residues. The CDR3 sequence: CASSWDSNQPQHF. DNA for the CDR3: TGTGCCAGCTCATGGGATAGCAATCAGCCCCAGCATTTT.